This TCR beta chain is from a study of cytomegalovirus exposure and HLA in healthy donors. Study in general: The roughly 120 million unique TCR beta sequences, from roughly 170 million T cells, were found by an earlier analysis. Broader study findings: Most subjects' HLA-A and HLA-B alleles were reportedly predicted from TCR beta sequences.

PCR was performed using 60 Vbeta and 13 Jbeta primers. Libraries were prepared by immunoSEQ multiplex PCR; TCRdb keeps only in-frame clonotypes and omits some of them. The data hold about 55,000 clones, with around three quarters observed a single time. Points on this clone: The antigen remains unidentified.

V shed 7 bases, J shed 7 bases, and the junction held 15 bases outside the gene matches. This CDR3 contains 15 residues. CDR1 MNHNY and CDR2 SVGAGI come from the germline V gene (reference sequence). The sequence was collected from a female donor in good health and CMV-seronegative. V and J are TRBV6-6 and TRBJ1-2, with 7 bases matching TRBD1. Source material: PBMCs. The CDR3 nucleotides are TGTGCCAGCATTCCCCAGGGGGAGACTACCGGTGGCTACACCTTC. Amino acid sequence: CASIPQGETTGGYTF.